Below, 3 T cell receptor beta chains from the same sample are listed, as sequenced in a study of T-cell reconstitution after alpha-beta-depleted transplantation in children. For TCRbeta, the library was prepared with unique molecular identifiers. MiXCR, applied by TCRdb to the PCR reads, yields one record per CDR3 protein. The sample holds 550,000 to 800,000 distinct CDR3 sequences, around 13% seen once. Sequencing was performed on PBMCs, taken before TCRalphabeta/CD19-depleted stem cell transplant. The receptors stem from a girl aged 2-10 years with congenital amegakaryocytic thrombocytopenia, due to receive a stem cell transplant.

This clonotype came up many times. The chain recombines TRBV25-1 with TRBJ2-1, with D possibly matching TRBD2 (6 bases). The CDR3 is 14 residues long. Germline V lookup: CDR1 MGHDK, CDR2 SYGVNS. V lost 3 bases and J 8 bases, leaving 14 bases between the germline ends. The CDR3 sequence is CASSEWEAGDEQFF. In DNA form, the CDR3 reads TGTGCCAGCAGTGAGTGGGAGGCCGGGGATGAGCAGTTCTTC.

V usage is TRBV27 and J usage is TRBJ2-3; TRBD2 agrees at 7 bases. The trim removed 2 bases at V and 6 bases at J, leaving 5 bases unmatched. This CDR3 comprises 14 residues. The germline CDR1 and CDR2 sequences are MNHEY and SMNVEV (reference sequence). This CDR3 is CASSLAASGDTQYF. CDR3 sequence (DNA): TGTGCCAGCAGTTTAGCGGCTAGCGGTGATACGCAGTATTTT.

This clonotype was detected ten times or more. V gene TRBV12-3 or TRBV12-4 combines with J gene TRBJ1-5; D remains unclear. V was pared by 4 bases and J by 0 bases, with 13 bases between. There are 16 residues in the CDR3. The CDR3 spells CASSWRTVYSNQPQHF. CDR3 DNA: TGTGCCAGCAGTTGGAGGACGGTGTATAGCAATCAGCCCCAGCATTTT.